The next 22 T cell receptor beta chains were all read from a single sample in a study of human T cells and chemical hapten exposure. Time point described: patch test 3, about 24 weeks after DPC sensitization. Treatment described: therapeutic diphenylcyclopropenone sensitization with weekly scalp DPC. One entry per CDR3 protein results from TCRdb running MiXCR on the RACE reads. The sample has 62,000 or so distinct CDR3 sequences; approximately 9.9% are singletons. Material: whole blood, obtained in connection with sensitization to the hapten diphenylcyclopropenone (DPC). The receptors were sampled from a woman aged 25-40 years with alopecia areata. Some clones in this sample may be carry-over from other donors' samples.

This sequence joins TRBV5-4 and TRBJ2-2, with 9 bases matching TRBD1. V lost 5 bases to trimming and J lost 6 bases; unmatched junction nucleotides: 5. The CDR3 length is 14 residues. CDR1 is SGHNT, CDR2 YYREEE, per germline (reference sequence). As DNA, the CDR3 is TGTGCCAGCAGAACAGGGGGCAATCCCGGGGAGCTGTTTTTT. Protein sequence: CASRTGGNPGELFF.

This clonotype was recorded many times. The chain couples TRBV29-1 to TRBJ1-2; 7 bases align to TRBD1. Germline CDR1 is SQVTM and CDR2 is ANQGSEA. V was pared by 5 bases and J by 4 bases, with 10 bases of the junction left unmatched. This CDR3 comprises 14 residues. This CDR3 is CSVNRDSGGYGYTF. CDR3 DNA sequence: TGCAGCGTTAACCGGGACAGCGGAGGCTATGGCTACACCTTC.

This clonotype was counted at least ten times. This chain uses TRBV29-1 with TRBJ2-5, with a weak D call TRBD1 (5 bases). With 3 bases removed from V and 5 bases from J, the gap between germline ends came to 16 bases. CDR1 SQVTM and CDR2 ANQGSEA come from the germline V gene. CDR3 size: 14 residues. The CDR3 region has the DNA TGCAGCGTTGATTGGGCAGGGTGGTCCGAGACCCAGTACTTC. This sequence encodes CSVDWAGWSETQYF.

This clonotype occurred a few times. The J gene is TRBJ2-2, the V gene TRBV4-3, with 12 nucleotides matching TRBD1. CDR1 LGHNA and CDR2 YSLEER come from the germline V gene. V dropped 0 bases and J dropped 4; count of bases not matched to a gene: 6. The CDR3 loop spans 18 amino acids. CDR3 in DNA: TGCGCCAGCAGCCAAGATGCTGGGACAGGGGGCTCCACCGGGGAGCTGTTTTTT. It is translated as CASSQDAGTGGSTGELFF.

This clonotype appeared a few times. This chain connects TRBV7-8 to TRBJ2-5, with 10 bases that match TRBD1. V was clipped by 4 bases and J by 2 bases; unmatched bases: 4. Germline V gene sequence: CDR1 SGHVS, CDR2 FQNEAQ. The CDR3 runs 15 residues. CDR3 DNA: TGTGCCAGCAGCTACGGGACAGGGGTACAAGAGACCCAGTACTTC. Its translation is CASSYGTGVQETQYF.

The chain links TRBV29-1 to TRBJ2-5; TRBD2 is a possible D gene (6 bases). Germline values: CDR1 SQVTM, CDR2 ANQGSEA. The V gene lost 5 bases and the J gene lost 5 bases, with 12 bases spanning the gap. The CDR3 has 12 amino acids. This CDR3 is CSVTSPGETQYF. The CDR3 coding sequence is TGCAGCGTTACTAGCCCGGGGGAGACCCAGTACTTC.

This clonotype was observed many times. This chain connects TRBV27 to TRBJ2-1, with 11 positions matching TRBD1. The CDR3 spans 15 residues. From germline, CDR1 is MNHEY and CDR2 SMNVEV (reference sequence). The trim removed 2 bases at V and 4 bases at J, leaving 1 base unmatched. The CDR3 protein is CASSLGQGAYNEQFF. The CDR3 coding sequence is TGTGCCAGCAGTTTAGGACAGGGGGCATACAATGAGCAGTTCTTC.

This clonotype was observed a few times. The rearrangement joins TRBV5-1 to TRBJ2-5; 7 bases line up with TRBD2. V lost 7 bases and J lost 3; bases outside the gene matches: 12. The CDR3 is made up of 15 amino acids. Germline CDR1 reads SGHRS; CDR2 reads YFSETQ. The DNA for the CDR3 is TGCGCCAGCTCCCTGGGGGACTACTCAGAAGAGACCCAGTACTTC. Translation: CASSLGDYSEETQYF.

In this sample, this clonotype turned up a few times. The rearrangement links TRBV11-3 to TRBJ1-1, with 7 bases matching TRBD1. The CDR3 covers 13 residues. The J segment lost 6 bases and the V segment lost 6 bases, leaving 7 bases of the junction unmatched. Germline CDR1 is SGHNT and CDR2 is YENEEA. The CDR3 reads CASSHGQDAEAFF. The CDR3 bases are TGTGCCAGCAGTCACGGACAGGACGCTGAAGCTTTCTTT.

This clonotype was counted only a few times. The rearrangement links TRBV5-1 to TRBJ2-1, with TRBD2 matching over 10 bases. This CDR3 comprises 14 residues. V shed 4 bases, J shed 8 bases, and the junction held 6 bases outside the gene matches. Germline V gene data show CDR1 as SGHRS and CDR2 as YFSETQ. CDR3 region: CASSPSGTSDEQFF. In DNA form, the CDR3 reads TGCGCCAGCAGCCCCTCCGGGACTAGCGATGAGCAGTTCTTC.

This clonotype showed up just once. This chain uses TRBV5-1 with TRBJ2-7; D is perhaps TRBD1 or TRBD2 (5 bases each). The CDR3 is 15 amino acids. Germline V lookup: CDR1 SGHRS, CDR2 YFSETQ. V lost 5 bases to trimming and J lost 0 bases, with 15 bases between them. The CDR3 sequence: CASRLRDGSSYEQYF. CDR3 bases: TGCGCCAGCAGACTCCGGGACGGATCCTCCTACGAGCAGTACTTC.

In its sample, this clonotype was seen many times. This chain uses TRBV29-1 with TRBJ1-2, with D hard to call. V was pared by 3 bases and J by 6 bases, with 8 bases between. CDR1 is SQVTM, CDR2 ANQGSEA, per germline. This CDR3 contains 11 residues. The CDR3 loop is CSVEEGHGYTF. In nucleotides, the CDR3 is TGCAGCGTTGAGGAAGGGCATGGCTACACCTTC. Supplemented by reference TRBV29-1 and TRBJ1-2, the full variable domain reads SAVISQKPSRDICQRGTSLTIQCQVDSQVTMMFWYRQQPGQSLTLIATANQGSEATYESGFVIDKFPISRPNLTFSTLTVSNMSPEDSSIYLCSVEEGHGYTFGSGTRLTVV.

This chain connects TRBV6-2 or TRBV6-3 to TRBJ1-4; D is unresolved. This CDR3 contains 16 residues. CDR1 is MNHEY, CDR2 SVGEGT, per germline. V was trimmed by 2 bases and J by 5 bases, leaving 15 bases between them. This chain's CDR3 is CASSYGDRVKNEKLFF. The CDR3, as DNA: TGTGCCAGCAGTTACGGCGACCGGGTTAAGAATGAAAAACTGTTTTTT.

The sample holds a few counts of this clonotype. The gene calls are TRBV7-8 and TRBJ2-5, with D maybe TRBD1 (7 bases). CDR1 is SGHVS, CDR2 FQNEAQ, per germline. The CDR3 sequence is 16 residues long. Deletions cut 2 bases from V and 5 bases from J, with 18 bases between. CDR3 loop: CASSLLHQGGSETQYF. The CDR3 nucleotides read TGTGCCAGCAGCTTATTACACCAGGGGGGTTCGGAGACCCAGTACTTC.

This clonotype was counted many times. The chain employs TRBV5-1 and TRBJ2-5; 13 bases match TRBD2. V lost 0 bases, J lost 3 bases, and 11 bases stayed unmatched. The germline gives CDR1 SGHRS, CDR2 YFSETQ. This CDR3 is built from 19 residues. The DNA for the CDR3 is TGCGCCAGCAGCTTGGAAGTGACTAGCGGGAGGCCTGGGAAAGAGACCCAGTACTTC. Its protein is CASSLEVTSGRPGKETQYF.

This clonotype appeared many times. The chain uses TRBV7-2 and TRBJ2-5; a weak D match, TRBD2 (5 bases). From germline, CDR1 is SGHTA and CDR2 FQGNSA. The CDR3 covers 13 residues. Trimming took off 2 bases at V and 2 bases at J, with 6 bases between the two ends. CDR3 coding DNA: TGTGCCAGCAGCTTAATAGCGCAAGAGACCCAGTACTTC. Translation gives CASSLIAQETQYF.

This clonotype was seen only a few times. V is TRBV4-3 and J is TRBJ2-6; perhaps TRBD1 as D (5 bases). Deletions cut 1 base from V and 4 bases from J, with 14 bases between. In germline, CDR1 is LGHNA, CDR2 YSLEER. The CDR3 totals 17 residues. The CDR3 reads CASSQGAQGQGANVLTF. The CDR3 DNA reads as TGCGCCAGCAGCCAAGGAGCCCAGGGTCAAGGGGCCAACGTCCTGACTTTC.

The table lists this clonotype with a count of one. A much larger clone sits a single nucleotide away, making a read error possible. The J gene is TRBJ2-5, the V gene TRBV6-2 or TRBV6-3; D might be TRBD1 or TRBD2, each matching 6 bases. The CDR3 spans 14 residues. Trimming removed 6 bases at V and 1 base at J, with 12 bases between. Germline CDR1 MNHEY, CDR2 SVGEGT. The CDR3 here is CASSHGGSQETQYF. CDR3 bases: TGTGCCAGCAGCCACGGGGGCTCCCAAGAGACCCAGTACTTC.

The CDR3 sequence is CASSYYRQGSDQPQHF. The CDR3, as DNA: TGTGCCAGCAGTTACTACCGACAGGGGTCCGATCAGCCCCAGCATTTT. The chain carries TRBV6-2 or TRBV6-3 and TRBJ1-5, with 8 bases fitting TRBD1. V dropped 1 base and J dropped 5; count of bases not matched to a gene: 7. This CDR3 contains 16 residues. The V gene's germline CDR1 is MNHEY and CDR2 SVGEGT.

CDR3 nucleotide sequence: TGTGCCAGCAGCTTAGTGGGCCAGAGCACAGATACGCAGTATTTT. It specifies CASSLVGQSTDTQYF. The chain has TRBV5-6 and TRBJ2-3, with D hard to call. Trimming left V 2 bases short and J 0 bases short, with 10 bases between. Per the germline V gene, CDR1 is SGHDT and CDR2 is YYEEEE. The CDR3 is 15 residues long.

This chain joins TRBV29-1 and TRBJ2-3; tentative D call: TRBD2 (6 bases). Germline lookup yields CDR1 SQVTM and CDR2 ANQGSEA. The CDR3 is made up of 18 amino acids. Trimming stripped 4 bases from V and 0 bases from J, with 23 bases between. CDR3 coding DNA: TGCAGCGTTGGGGATGGGCAGGGAGGCACAATAAGCACAGATACGCAGTATTTT. It encodes CSVGDGQGGTISTDTQYF.

This clonotype was detected only a few times. The chain employs TRBV6-6 and TRBJ2-1; 8 nucleotides line up with TRBD1. Trimming removed 6 bases from V and 2 bases from J; junction bases left unmatched: 9. Looked up from germline, CDR1 is MNHNY and CDR2 is SVGAGI (reference sequence). This CDR3 comprises 16 residues. CDR3 amino acids: CASRGDRSFTYNEQFF. The DNA of the CDR3 is TGTGCCAGCAGAGGGGACAGGTCGTTTACCTACAATGAGCAGTTCTTC.